The 18 T cell receptor beta chains in this list originate from one sample, sequenced in a study of shared clonotypes between healthy human individuals. The table came from immunoSEQ multiplex PCR; TCRdb's copy has only in-frame clones and leaves some out. The sample lists about 1 million clones, about 74% occurring once. Source material: memory CD4+ T cells sorted from blood. Subset indicated: CD45RA-negative fraction. These receptors were obtained from a man between 18 and 29 years old in good health.

This chain links TRBV7-9 with TRBJ1-2; D is perhaps TRBD1 (5 bases). In germline, CDR1 is SEHNR, CDR2 FQNEAQ (reference sequence). The CDR3 runs to 15 residues. Trimming took 5 bases from V and 4 from J, leaving 17 bases between them. Written as DNA, the CDR3 is TGTGCCAGCAGCCCCCGAGCAGCTGGGGCCTATGGCTACACCTTC. Residues: CASSPRAAGAYGYTF.

This clone was seen just once. The V gene is TRBV7-2, the J gene TRBJ2-2; D remains ambiguous. The V end lost 2 bases, the J end lost 6 bases, and 7 bases lay between the germline ends. Germline assignment: CDR1 SGHTA and CDR2 FQGNSA. CDR3 size: 13 residues. The CDR3 is CASSLIWPGELFF. CDR3 in DNA: TGTGCCAGCAGCTTAATCTGGCCCGGGGAGCTGTTTTTT.

This clone occurred once. CDR3 in DNA: TGTGCCAGCAGCTTGCAAACCTGGGACGTGGGCACTGAAGCTTTCTTT. This codes for CASSLQTWDVGTEAFF. This chain links TRBV5-5 with TRBJ1-1; weak D call: TRBD1 (5 bases). The CDR3 loop spans 16 amino acids. The V end lost 1 base, the J end lost 4 bases, and 17 bases lay between the germline ends. In germline, CDR1 is SGHKS, CDR2 YYEKEE (reference sequence).

The gene calls are TRBV28 and TRBJ1-6, with 8 bases aligning to TRBD1. The CDR3 has 15 amino acids. V shed 5 bases, J shed 6 bases, and the junction held 6 bases outside the gene matches. Germline V CDR1 and CDR2: MDHEN, SYDVKM. The CDR3 DNA reads TGTGCCAGCAGTCAACTAACAGGGGGTAATTCACCCCTCCACTTT. Protein sequence: CASSQLTGGNSPLHF. The full variable domain, rest sourced from reference TRBV28 and TRBJ1-6, is DVKVTQSSRYLVKRTGEKVFLECVQDMDHENMFWYRQDPGLGLRLIYFSYDVKMKEKGDIPEGYSVSREKKERFSLILESASTNQTSMYLCASSQLTGGNSPLHFGNGTRLTVT.

This clone was detected once. The rearrangement uses TRBV5-4 and TRBJ2-7; D uncertain. Trimming took 1 base from V and 0 from J, leaving 8 bases between them. Germline V lookup: CDR1 SGHNT, CDR2 YYREEE (reference sequence). The CDR3 consists of 14 residues. The CDR3 sequence: CASSLKSSSYEQYF. CDR3 DNA sequence: TGTGCCAGCAGCTTGAAGAGTAGCTCCTACGAGCAGTACTTC.

The V and J genes are TRBV10-3 and TRBJ1-2; 7 bases are a match to TRBD1. The germline gives CDR1 ENHRY, CDR2 SYGVKD. Trimming took 7 bases from V and 2 from J; bases not matched to a gene: 4. CDR3 size: 13 residues. CDR3 loop: CAITETGNYGYTF. The CDR3 nucleotides are TGTGCCATCACCGAGACAGGGAACTATGGCTACACCTTC.

This clone was seen more than once but under ten times. The chain employs TRBV9 and TRBJ1-4; a weak D match, TRBD1 (5 bases). CDR3 size: 15 residues. The V end lost 4 bases, the J end lost 0 bases, and 10 bases lay between the germline ends. Germline CDR1 reads SGDLS; CDR2 reads YYNGEE. This CDR3 reads CASSPGLATNEKLFF. DNA for the CDR3: TGTGCCAGCAGCCCGGGACTCGCAACTAATGAAAAACTGTTTTTT.

This chain connects TRBV2 to TRBJ2-5; 10 nucleotides line up with TRBD2. Germline lookup yields CDR1 SNHLY and CDR2 FYNNEI. This CDR3 comprises 15 residues. V gave up 2 bases and J gave up 4 bases; unmatched junction bases: 4. CDR3 DNA: TGTGCCAGCAGTGAAAGGAGACTAGCGGGAGAGACCCAGTACTTC. This gives the protein CASSERRLAGETQYF. The variable domain in full, completed from reference TRBV2 and TRBJ2-5, reads EPEVTQTPSHQVTQMGQEVILRCVPISNHLYFYWYRQILGQKVEFLVSFYNNEISEKSEIFDDQFSVERPDGSNFTLKIRSTKLEDSAMYFCASSERRLAGETQYFGPGTRLLVL.

The J gene is TRBJ1-1, the V gene TRBV18, with D uncertain. The CDR3 loop spans 13 amino acids. Trimming stripped 6 bases from V and 0 bases from J, with 8 bases between. Germline V CDR1 and CDR2: KGHSH, LQKENI. CDR3 sequence reads: CASSLVMNTEAFF. CDR3 DNA sequence: TGTGCCAGCTCCCTGGTGATGAACACTGAAGCTTTCTTT.

This clone has a single count. The V gene is TRBV6-1, the J gene TRBJ2-7, with 9 bases that match TRBD1. Germline CDR1 and CDR2: MNHNS and SASEGT. The length of the CDR3 is 15 residues. V shed 2 bases and J 4 bases; nucleotides not matched to a gene: 6. The CDR3 loop is CASSEFGQGNYEQYF. Written as DNA, the CDR3 is TGTGCCAGCAGTGAATTTGGACAGGGGAATTACGAGCAGTACTTC.

Only a few counts were recorded for this clone. This chain joins TRBV5-6 and TRBJ2-7, with D possibly TRBD1 on 5 matching bases. V lost 1 base to trimming and J lost 3 bases, with 20 bases between them. Germline lookup yields CDR1 SGHDT and CDR2 YYEEEE. This CDR3 comprises 17 residues. The CDR3 spells CASSLSLGARQFYEQYF. CDR3 DNA: TGTGCCAGCAGCTTGTCATTAGGAGCTCGACAGTTCTACGAGCAGTACTTC.

This chain links TRBV18 with TRBJ2-7; D is tentatively TRBD1 or TRBD2 (5 bases each). This CDR3 comprises 12 residues. Trimming shortened V by 3 bases and J by 7 bases, and 10 bases separated the two germline ends. CDR1 is KGHSH, CDR2 LQKENI, per germline. In nucleotides, the CDR3 is TGTGCCAGCTCACCGGGGGTGGCTGAGCAGTACTTC. Translation: CASSPGVAEQYF. The variable domain in full, completed from reference TRBV18 and TRBJ2-7, reads NAGVMQNPRHLVRRRGQEARLRCSPMKGHSHVYWYRQLPEEGLKFMVYLQKENIIDESGMPKERFSAEFPKEGPSILRIQQVVRGDSAAYFCASSPGVAEQYFGPGTRLTVT.

This chain joins TRBV5-1 and TRBJ1-1; a possible D gene is TRBD1 (6 bases). CDR3 length equals 15 residues. V was shortened by 2 bases and J by 4 bases, with 15 bases between the two germline ends. The germline gives CDR1 SGHRS, CDR2 YFSETQ. This CDR3 reads CASSLTGNQGTEAFF. The CDR3 DNA is TGCGCCAGCAGCTTAACAGGGAATCAGGGCACTGAAGCTTTCTTT.

The CDR3: CASSLSPGQASAPLHF. CDR3 DNA sequence: TGTGCCAGCAGTTTATCCCCGGGACAAGCTTCGGCACCCCTCCACTTT. V gene TRBV6-6 combines with J gene TRBJ1-6; weak D call: TRBD1 (6 bases). CDR1 and CDR2 from the germline V gene are MNHNY and SVGAGI (reference sequence). The CDR3 runs to 16 residues. Trimming removed 4 bases from V and 11 bases from J, with 21 bases in between.

V usage is TRBV7-9 and J usage is TRBJ1-1, with 8 bases matching TRBD1. CDR1 and CDR2 (germline): SEHNR, FQNEAQ (reference sequence). The CDR3 is 15 residues long. Losses at the gene ends were 5 bases for V and 5 bases for J; bases not matched to a gene: 10. The CDR3 region has the DNA TGTGCCAGCAGCGTGTGGGACAGGAGAGCGACTGAAGCTTTCTTT. Amino acid sequence: CASSVWDRRATEAFF.

V usage is TRBV29-1 and J usage is TRBJ2-7; D remains unclear. This CDR3 is built from 12 residues. Trimming cost V 6 bases and J 3 bases, with 12 bases left between them. Germline loops: CDR1 SQVTM, CDR2 ANQGSEA. CDR3 loop: CSVPLNDYEQYF. The CDR3 nucleotides read TGCAGCGTCCCCCTAAACGACTACGAGCAGTACTTC.

This clone was seen more than once but under ten times. Other DNA sequences of this sample code for an identical CDR3. This rearrangement joins TRBV6-1 to TRBJ2-1; D is ambiguous. V was clipped by 2 bases and J by 0 bases, with 8 bases between them. The germline V gene has CDR1 MNHNS and CDR2 SASEGT. The CDR3 runs 15 residues. This CDR3 is CASSESQGSYNEQFF. The CDR3 coding sequence is TGTGCCAGCAGTGAATCTCAAGGCTCCTACAATGAGCAGTTCTTC.

This clone was counted once. This chain uses TRBV7-3 with TRBJ2-1; D possibly uses TRBD1 or TRBD2 (6 bases each). Germline assignment: CDR1 SGHTA and CDR2 FQGTGA. The CDR3 spans 14 residues. V lost 4 bases, J lost 7 bases, and 14 bases lay in between. Here the CDR3 reads CASSSTTGGNEQFF. The CDR3 nucleotides read TGTGCCAGCAGCTCGACGACAGGAGGGAATGAGCAGTTCTTC.